This TCR beta chain derives from a study of shared clonotypes between healthy human individuals. With 7 bases removed from V and 2 bases from J, the gap between germline ends came to 21 bases. The CDR3 length is 16 residues. CDR1 is SGHTS, CDR2 YDEGEE, per germline. The assay was run at deep level. The data were produced by immunoSEQ multiplex PCR, yet TCRdb's version contains in-frame clones alone and is incomplete. The sample shows approximately 2.5 million clones, around nine tenths of them seen only once. Overall study findings and caveats: The low donor count limited represented genetic and exposure-history diversity. Blood was the sole source, and tissue repertoires probably differ.

In regard to this clone: The antigen remains unidentified.

The sequencing input was naive CD4+ T cells sorted from blood. Subset given: CD45RA+ positively selected. The chain couples TRBV5-8 to TRBJ1-1; D remains ambiguous. The receptor was derived from a man between 18 and 35 years old in good health. The CDR3: CASPPLAGGQNTEAFF. The CDR3 DNA sequence: TGTGCCAGCCCCCCCTTGGCCGGTGGGCAAAACACTGAAGCTTTCTTT.